This TCR beta chain is drawn from a study of blood T cell repertoires in COVID-19. About the research overall: Specimens from acute and convalescent COVID-19 originated in the United States, Italy and Spain. PBMCs, B-cell-depleted T cells, or T cells provided the cDNA or gDNA that made up the material.

CDR3 size: 14 residues. The germline V gene encodes CDR1 ENHRY and CDR2 SYGVKD. Losses at the gene ends were 6 bases for V and 0 bases for J; bases not matched to a gene: 4. Assay used: immunoSEQ multiplex PCR; TCRdb lists only in-frame clones, some missing. Of some 80,000 clones listed, more than 75% are singletons. The sample comprised peripheral blood. The chain recombines TRBV10-3 with TRBJ1-1, with 7 positions matching TRBD1. This TCR came from a human donor in a cohort sampled during active COVID-19. The DNA of the CDR3 is TGTGCCATCAGCGCGGGACAGATGAACACTGAAGCTTTCTTT. Protein sequence: CAISAGQMNTEAFF.